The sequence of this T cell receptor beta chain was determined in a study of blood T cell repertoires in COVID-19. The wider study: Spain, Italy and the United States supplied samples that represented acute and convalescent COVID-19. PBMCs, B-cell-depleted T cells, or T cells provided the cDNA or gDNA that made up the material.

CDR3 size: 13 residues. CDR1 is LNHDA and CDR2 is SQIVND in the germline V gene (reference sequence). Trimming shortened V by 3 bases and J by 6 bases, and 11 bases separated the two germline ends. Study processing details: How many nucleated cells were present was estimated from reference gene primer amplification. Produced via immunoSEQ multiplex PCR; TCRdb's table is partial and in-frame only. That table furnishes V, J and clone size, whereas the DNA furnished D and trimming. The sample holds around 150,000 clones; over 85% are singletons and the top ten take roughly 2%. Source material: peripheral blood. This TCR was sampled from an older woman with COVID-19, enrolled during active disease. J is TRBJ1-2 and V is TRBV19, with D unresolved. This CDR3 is CASSITENNGYTF. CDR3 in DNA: TGTGCCAGTAGTATTACAGAGAACAATGGCTACACCTTC.